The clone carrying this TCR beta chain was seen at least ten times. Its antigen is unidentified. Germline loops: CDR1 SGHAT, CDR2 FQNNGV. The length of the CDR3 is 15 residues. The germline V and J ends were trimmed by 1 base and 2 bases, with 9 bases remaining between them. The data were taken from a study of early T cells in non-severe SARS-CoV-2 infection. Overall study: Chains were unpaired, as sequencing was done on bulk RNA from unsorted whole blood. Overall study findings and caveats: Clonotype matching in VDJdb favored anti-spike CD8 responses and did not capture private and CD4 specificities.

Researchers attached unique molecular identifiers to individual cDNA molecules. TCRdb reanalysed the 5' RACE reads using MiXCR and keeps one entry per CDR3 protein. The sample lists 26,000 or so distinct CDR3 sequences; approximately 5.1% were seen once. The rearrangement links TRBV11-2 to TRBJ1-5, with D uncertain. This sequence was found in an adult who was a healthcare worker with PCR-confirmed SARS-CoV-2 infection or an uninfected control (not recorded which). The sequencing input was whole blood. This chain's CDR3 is CASSLVGSGNQPQHF. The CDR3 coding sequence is TGTGCCAGCAGCTTAGTGGGTTCGGGCAATCAGCCCCAGCATTTT.